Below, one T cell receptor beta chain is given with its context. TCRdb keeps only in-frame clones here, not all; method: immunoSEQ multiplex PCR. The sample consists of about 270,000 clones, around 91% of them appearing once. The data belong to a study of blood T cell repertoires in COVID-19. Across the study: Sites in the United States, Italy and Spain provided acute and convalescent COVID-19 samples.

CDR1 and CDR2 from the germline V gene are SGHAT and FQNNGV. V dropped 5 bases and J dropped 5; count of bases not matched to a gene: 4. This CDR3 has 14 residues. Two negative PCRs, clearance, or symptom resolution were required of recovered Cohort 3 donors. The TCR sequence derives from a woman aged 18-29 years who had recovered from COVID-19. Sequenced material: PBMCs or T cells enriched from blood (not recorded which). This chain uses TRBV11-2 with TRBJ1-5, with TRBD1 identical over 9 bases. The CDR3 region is CASSPQGAYQPQHF. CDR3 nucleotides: TGTGCCAGCAGCCCACAGGGGGCATATCAGCCCCAGCATTTT.